The rows below give T cell receptor beta chains drawn from one sample of a study of T cells in Graves' hyperthyroidism and ophthalmopathy. TCRdb reanalysed the multiplex PCR reads using MiXCR and keeps one entry per CDR3 protein. The sample holds some 490,000 distinct CDR3 sequences, around 16% seen once. The sequenced sample consisted of blood. Every receptor here comes from a woman younger than 45 with Graves' ophthalmopathy. The CDR3 runs from the conserved cysteine through the conserved F or W. Fields, in order: clone size, D gene, J gene, V gene, CDR3 length, CDR3 protein, CDR3 DNA. The D gene is left open where the match is weak. Not every row has a clone size; where given, it reads once, few, many or a size class.

clone_size: many
d_call: TRBD2
j_call: TRBJ2-1
v_call: TRBV2
cdr3_length: 17
cdr3_aa: CASRKSIAGSSYNEQFF
cdr3_nt: TGTGCCAGCAGGAAGTCGATAGCGGGGAGCTCCTACAATGAGCAGTTCTTC

clone_size: few
d_call: NA
j_call: TRBJ2-2
v_call: TRBV2
cdr3_length: 13
cdr3_aa: CASSGTNTGELFF
cdr3_nt: TGTGCCAGCAGCGGGACTAACACCGGGGAGCTGTTTTTT

clone_size: many
d_call: NA
j_call: TRBJ2-7
v_call: TRBV15
cdr3_length: 14
cdr3_aa: CATSRRLAPYEQYF
cdr3_nt: TGTGCCACCAGCAGAAGATTGGCCCCCTACGAGCAGTACTTC

clone_size: many
d_call: NA
j_call: TRBJ1-4
v_call: TRBV18
cdr3_length: 14
cdr3_aa: CASSADSTHEKLFF
cdr3_nt: TGTGCCAGCTCCGCGGACAGTACTCATGAAAAACTGTTTTTT

clone_size: many
d_call: NA
j_call: TRBJ2-7
v_call: TRBV7-9
cdr3_length: 16
cdr3_aa: CASIPRGAGVSYEQYF
cdr3_nt: TGTGCCAGCATTCCGAGGGGGGCGGGAGTCTCCTACGAGCAGTACTTC

clone_size: few
d_call: NA
j_call: TRBJ2-7
v_call: TRBV30
cdr3_length: 13
cdr3_aa: CAWRTGTYYEQYF
cdr3_nt: TGTGCCTGGCGGACCGGGACCTACTACGAGCAGTACTTC

clone_size: many
d_call: NA
j_call: TRBJ2-7
v_call: TRBV20-1
cdr3_length: 15
cdr3_aa: CSARRVNSRQVEQYF
cdr3_nt: TGCAGTGCTAGACGCGTGAACAGTCGCCAGGTCGAGCAGTACTTC

clone_size: few
d_call: TRBD2
j_call: TRBJ2-2
v_call: TRBV20-1
cdr3_length: 17
cdr3_aa: CSAWYPGLAGGIGELFF
cdr3_nt: TGCAGTGCTTGGTACCCGGGACTAGCGGGAGGGATCGGGGAGCTGTTTTTT

clone_size: many
d_call: NA
j_call: TRBJ2-7
v_call: TRBV18
cdr3_length: 13
cdr3_aa: CASSPRQDYEQYF
cdr3_nt: TGTGCCAGCTCACCGAGACAGGATTACGAGCAGTACTTC

clone_size: many
d_call: NA
j_call: TRBJ2-3
v_call: TRBV12-3/TRBV12-4
cdr3_length: 17
cdr3_aa: CASSLSRGSRRSDTQYF
cdr3_nt: TGTGCCAGCAGTTTATCCCGGGGCAGCCGACGTTCAGATACGCAGTATTTT

clone_size: many
d_call: NA
j_call: TRBJ2-7
v_call: TRBV28
cdr3_length: 14
cdr3_aa: CASSSTGGVYEQYF
cdr3_nt: TGTGCCAGCAGTTCGACAGGAGGAGTCTACGAGCAGTACTTC

clone_size: few
d_call: TRBD2
j_call: TRBJ2-5
v_call: TRBV6-1
cdr3_length: 15
cdr3_aa: CASSDLGGERETQYF
cdr3_nt: TGTGCCAGCAGTGATCTGGGAGGGGAGCGAGAGACCCAGTACTTC

clone_size: few
d_call: NA
j_call: TRBJ2-5
v_call: TRBV25-1
cdr3_length: 12
cdr3_aa: CASSERQETQYF
cdr3_nt: TGTGCCAGCAGTGAGCGACAAGAGACCCAGTACTTC

clone_size: few
d_call: NA
j_call: TRBJ1-5
v_call: TRBV6-5
cdr3_length: 16
cdr3_aa: CASSFWGGNSNQPQHF
cdr3_nt: TGTGCCAGCAGTTTTTGGGGAGGAAATAGCAATCAGCCCCAGCATTTT

clone_size: few
d_call: NA
j_call: TRBJ2-7
v_call: TRBV18
cdr3_length: 15
cdr3_aa: CASSPQQGSSYEQYF
cdr3_nt: TGTGCCAGCTCACCACAACAGGGAAGCTCCTACGAGCAGTACTTC

clone_size: many
d_call: NA
j_call: TRBJ2-5
v_call: TRBV20-1
cdr3_length: 13
cdr3_aa: CSVIGQRQETQYF
cdr3_nt: TGCAGTGTCATCGGACAGAGACAAGAGACCCAGTACTTC

clone_size: NA
d_call: NA
j_call: TRBJ2-1
v_call: TRBV28
cdr3_length: 12
cdr3_aa: CASSYILNEQFF
cdr3_nt: TGTGCCAGCAGTTACATACTCAATGAGCAGTTCTTC

clone_size: few
d_call: TRBD1
j_call: TRBJ1-2
v_call: TRBV6-1
cdr3_length: 14
cdr3_aa: CASSPVGQENGYTF
cdr3_nt: TGTGCCAGCAGCCCCGTCGGACAGGAAAATGGCTACACCTTC

clone_size: few
d_call: TRBD2
j_call: TRBJ2-1
v_call: TRBV24-1
cdr3_length: 16
cdr3_aa: CATSDLSASGSSEQFF
cdr3_nt: TGTGCCACCAGTGATTTGTCGGCTAGCGGGAGTTCTGAGCAGTTCTTC

clone_size: many
d_call: NA
j_call: TRBJ2-1
v_call: TRBV11-2
cdr3_length: 17
cdr3_aa: CASSLERLGSSYNEQFF
cdr3_nt: TGTGCCAGCAGCTTAGAAAGACTAGGTAGCTCCTACAATGAGCAGTTCTTC

clone_size: many
d_call: TRBD2
j_call: TRBJ2-1
v_call: TRBV5-1
cdr3_length: 17
cdr3_aa: CASSWGLAGAPRREQFF
cdr3_nt: TGCGCCAGCAGCTGGGGACTAGCGGGAGCCCCAAGACGGGAGCAGTTCTTC

clone_size: many
d_call: NA
j_call: TRBJ1-1
v_call: TRBV6-2/TRBV6-3
cdr3_length: 13
cdr3_aa: CASSYRMNTEAFF
cdr3_nt: TGTGCCAGCAGTTACCGGATGAACACTGAAGCTTTCTTT

clone_size: many
d_call: NA
j_call: TRBJ2-7
v_call: TRBV28
cdr3_length: 16
cdr3_aa: CASSSIPGRRTYEQYF
cdr3_nt: TGTGCCAGCAGTTCCATCCCGGGACGAAGAACCTACGAGCAGTACTTC

clone_size: few
d_call: TRBD2
j_call: TRBJ2-2
v_call: TRBV4-1
cdr3_length: 19
cdr3_aa: CASSQDNYAGGGNTGELFF
cdr3_nt: TGCGCCAGCAGCCAAGATAATTATGCGGGAGGGGGAAACACCGGGGAGCTGTTTTTT

clone_size: NA
d_call: TRBD1
j_call: TRBJ1-5
v_call: TRBV7-2
cdr3_length: 17
cdr3_aa: CASGVSKGQGINQPQHF
cdr3_nt: TGTGCCAGCGGTGTAAGTAAGGGACAGGGAATAAATCAGCCCCAGCATTTT

clone_size: NA
d_call: TRBD2
j_call: TRBJ2-7
v_call: TRBV28
cdr3_length: 16
cdr3_aa: CASSTLWRGETYEEYF
cdr3_nt: TGTGCCAGCAGTACCCTTTGGCGGGGGGAAACCTACGAGGAGTACTTC

clone_size: many
d_call: TRBD2
j_call: TRBJ2-3
v_call: TRBV12-3/TRBV12-4
cdr3_length: 14
cdr3_aa: CASSLGTSQYTQYF
cdr3_nt: TGTGCCAGCAGTTTAGGGACTAGTCAGTATACGCAGTATTTT

clone_size: few
d_call: TRBD1
j_call: TRBJ2-7
v_call: TRBV27
cdr3_length: 17
cdr3_aa: CASSFLWRGQATYEQYF
cdr3_nt: TGTGCCAGCAGTTTCCTTTGGAGGGGACAGGCAACCTACGAGCAGTACTTC